The text below deals with one T cell receptor beta chain. This sample was included in a study of cytomegalovirus exposure and HLA in healthy donors. The PCR was carried out with 60 Vbeta primers and 13 Jbeta primers. Clones were sequenced by immunoSEQ multiplex PCR, and TCRdb holds only the in-frame ones, with some missing. The sample has under 85,000 clones, 65% to 70% seen once. Germline lookup yields CDR1 KGHSH and CDR2 LQKENI. This CDR3 has 18 amino acids. V lost 6 bases to trimming and J lost 0 bases, with 21 bases between them. The receptor's source is a man aged 40-49 years in good health and CMV-seropositive. Sample: PBMCs. V is TRBV18 and J is TRBJ2-1; perhaps TRBD2 as D (6 bases). The CDR3 sequence is CASSRTDVSGSSYNEQFF. CDR3 bases: TGTGCCAGCTCCCGGACCGACGTTAGCGGAAGCTCCTACAATGAGCAGTTCTTC. Variable domain in full (rest from reference TRBV18 and TRBJ2-1): NAGVMQNPRHLVRRRGQEARLRCSPMKGHSHVYWYRQLPEEGLKFMVYLQKENIIDESGMPKERFSAEFPKEGPSILRIQQVVRGDSAAYFCASSRTDVSGSSYNEQFFGPGTRLTVL.